These 23 T cell receptor beta chains originate from one sample sequenced in a study of shared clonotypes between healthy human individuals. Method: immunoSEQ multiplex PCR; TCRdb's copy keeps in-frame clones and lacks some. The sample has 500,000 to 700,000 clones; around 96% are singletons. CD45RO-negative, CCR7-selected cells formed the naive CD8 fraction, which excluded terminally differentiated effector memory CD45RA+ cells. The material sequenced was naive CD8+ T cells sorted from blood. The receptors shown here come from a woman aged 30 to 39 in good health.

This chain joins TRBV10-1 and TRBJ2-7; TRBD2 is a possible D gene (5 bases). This CDR3 contains 14 residues. V lost 8 bases and J lost 4, with 18 bases in between. Germline V gene data show CDR1 as WNHNN and CDR2 as SYGVQD (reference sequence). In DNA form, the CDR3 reads TGCGCCAGCGGAGGAGAGGATTTGAGTTACGAGCAGTACTTC. Translating it yields CASGGEDLSYEQYF.

The rearrangement links TRBV14 to TRBJ2-1; no firm D call. Deletions cut 0 bases from V and 2 bases from J, with 11 bases between. CDR1 and CDR2 from the germline V gene are SGHDN and FVKESK. The CDR3 has 16 residues. CDR3: CASSQDQRLPYNEQFF. The CDR3 DNA reads TGTGCCAGCAGCCAAGACCAGCGCCTCCCCTACAATGAGCAGTTCTTC. The whole variable domain, filled in from reference TRBV14 and TRBJ2-1, reads EAGVTQFPSHSVIEKGQTVTLRCDPISGHDNLYWYRRVMGKEIKFLLHFVKESKQDESGMPNNRFLAERTGGTYSTLKVQPAELEDSGVYFCASSQDQRLPYNEQFFGPGTRLTVL.

The chain is built from TRBV4-1 and TRBJ1-5, with 8 bases aligning to TRBD1. The germline gives CDR1 MGHRA, CDR2 YSYEKL. The CDR3 has 17 residues. Unmatched junction bases numbered 11, after V lost 0 bases and J lost 7 bases. CDR3 in amino acids: CASSQDERTGKRQPQHF. CDR3 nucleotides: TGCGCCAGCAGCCAAGACGAGAGGACAGGGAAAAGGCAGCCCCAGCATTTT.

V and J are TRBV4-1 and TRBJ2-5; possible D gene TRBD1, 5 bases. The DNA end is a closer match to TRBJ2-7, so the J assignment may be wrong. Germline V lookup: CDR1 MGHRA, CDR2 YSYEKL. The CDR3 extends over 14 amino acids. CDR3 residues: CASSLQAGSYEQYF. CDR3 in DNA: TGCGCCAGCAGCCTCCAGGCAGGGTCCTACGAGCAGTACTTC.

J is TRBJ2-5 and V is TRBV13; 10 bases map to TRBD1. The DNA end is a closer match to TRBJ2-7, so the J assignment may be wrong. CDR1 and CDR2 from the germline V gene are PRHDT and FYEKMQ (reference sequence). The CDR3 covers 15 residues. The CDR3, as DNA: TGTGCCAGCAGCGGGACAGGGGCGGACCACTACGAGCAGTACTTC. Protein product: CASSGTGADHYEQYF.

The rearrangement links TRBV2 to TRBJ1-1, with D possibly TRBD1 on 6 matching bases. In germline, CDR1 is SNHLY, CDR2 FYNNEI. CDR3 length equals 13 residues. The germline V and J ends were trimmed by 7 bases and 1 base, with 10 bases remaining between them. DNA for the CDR3: TGTGCCAGCATTCCACAGGGGAACACTGAAGCTTTCTTT. This encodes CASIPQGNTEAFF.

This clone was seen once. This chain uses TRBV28 with TRBJ1-5, with a tentative D call TRBD1 (6 bases). Trimming took off 5 bases at V and 3 bases at J, with 14 bases between the two ends. In germline, CDR1 is MDHEN, CDR2 SYDVKM. This CDR3 has 15 amino acids. In DNA form, the CDR3 reads TGTGCCAGCAGTCCCGAGCGGGGGGCCAATCAGCCCCAGCATTTT. It yields the protein CASSPERGANQPQHF.

The chain employs TRBV5-5 and TRBJ2-2; D is perhaps TRBD1 (5 bases). V gave up 2 bases and J gave up 1 base, with 9 bases separating them. Germline loops: CDR1 SGHKS, CDR2 YYEKEE (reference sequence). This CDR3 comprises 15 residues. CDR3 bases: TGTGCCAGCAGCTTCCCGACAGAGAACACCGGGGAGCTGTTTTTT. It is translated as CASSFPTENTGELFF.

The chain has TRBV28 and TRBJ1-3, with D possibly TRBD1 on 6 matching bases. Trimming pared 1 base from V and 0 bases from J, leaving 10 bases between. The germline V gene encodes CDR1 MDHEN and CDR2 SYDVKM. The CDR3 covers 16 residues. This CDR3 is CASSLSRTASGNTIYF. Here the CDR3 DNA reads TGTGCCAGCAGTTTATCCCGGACAGCCTCTGGAAACACCATATATTTT.

The chain links TRBV28 to TRBJ1-5; 10 nucleotides line up with TRBD1. The CDR3 extends over 16 amino acids. V shed 5 bases, J shed 5 bases, and the junction held 9 bases outside the gene matches. The V gene's germline CDR1 is MDHEN and CDR2 SYDVKM. For the CDR3, the DNA is TGTGCCAGCAGTCCCTGGGACAGGGGAGTAGATCAGCCCCAGCATTTT. Its protein is CASSPWDRGVDQPQHF.

The gene calls are TRBV7-2 and TRBJ2-2, with 10 bases fitting TRBD2. The V gene end was trimmed by 1 base and the J gene end by 5 bases; junction bases not matched to a gene: 4. Germline V gene data show CDR1 as SGHTA and CDR2 as FQGNSA. This CDR3 comprises 16 residues. CDR3 in amino acids: CASSLGAGGGTGELFF. For the CDR3, the DNA is TGTGCCAGCAGCTTAGGAGCGGGAGGGGGAACCGGGGAGCTGTTTTTT.

This clone has just one count. The junction differs from germline at one of its ends, possibly a read error. The V gene is TRBV30, the J gene TRBJ2-5; 12 bases align to TRBD2. Germline CDR1 is GTSNPN and CDR2 is SVGIG (reference sequence). This CDR3 contains 15 residues. The CDR3 loop reads CAWSTGLAGQETQHF. CDR3 nucleotide sequence: TGTGCCTGGAGCACGGGACTAGCGGGCCAAGAGACCCAGCACTTC.

This chain connects TRBV7-8 to TRBJ1-1; no firm D call. CDR1 and CDR2 (germline): SGHVS, FQNEAQ. V lost 3 bases and J lost 1, with 12 bases in between. The CDR3 has 15 residues. The chain's CDR3 is CASSFRTFTNTEAFF. Written as DNA, the CDR3 is TGTGCCAGCAGCTTCAGAACTTTCACGAACACTGAAGCTTTCTTT.

In regard to this clone: The same CDR3 can be traced to other DNA sequences in this sample. The V and J genes are TRBV7-9 and TRBJ1-1; D uncertain. This CDR3 is 13 amino acids long. The V gene's germline CDR1 is SEHNR and CDR2 FQNEAQ (reference sequence). The V and J ends lost 5 bases and 3 bases respectively, with 10 bases between them. The CDR3 sequence: CASSPALDTEAFF. The CDR3 DNA reads as TGTGCCAGCAGCCCCGCTCTCGACACTGAAGCTTTCTTT.

Concerning this clone itself: The sample has other DNA sequences that encode this CDR3 too. The rearrangement uses TRBV27 and TRBJ2-2; D may be TRBD2 (5 bases). This CDR3 is 13 amino acids long. Germline-derived CDR1 and CDR2 are MNHEY and SMNVEV (reference sequence). Trimming stripped 6 bases from V and 5 bases from J, with 10 bases between. The CDR3 protein is CASSPRGTGELFF. DNA of the CDR3: TGTGCCAGCAGCCCACGGGGAACCGGGGAGCTGTTTTTT.

The gene calls are TRBV28 and TRBJ1-5, with D perhaps matching TRBD1 (6 bases). Per the germline V gene, CDR1 is MDHEN and CDR2 is SYDVKM. V dropped 7 bases and J dropped 2 bases, with 21 bases sitting between them. The CDR3 is made up of 17 amino acids. For the CDR3, the DNA is TGTGCCAGCACGTCAGTTTTACAGGGATCGGGCAATCAGCCCCAGCATTTT. Translation gives CASTSVLQGSGNQPQHF.

The chain combines TRBV5-4 with TRBJ2-1; D call uncertain. This CDR3 has 12 amino acids. Germline CDR1 reads SGHNT; CDR2 reads YYREEE (reference sequence). Trimming removed 2 bases from V and 8 bases from J, with 8 bases in between. The CDR3 DNA is TGTGCCAGCAGCTTTGGCCTCTATGAGCAGTTCTTC. Amino acid sequence: CASSFGLYEQFF.

The J gene is TRBJ2-1, the V gene TRBV2; D is unresolved. Trimming took off 7 bases at V and 2 bases at J, with 12 bases between the two ends. This CDR3 contains 14 residues. CDR1 is SNHLY and CDR2 is FYNNEI in the germline V gene. For the CDR3, the DNA is TGTGCCAGCAATTCCGGGCTTCCCTACAATGAGCAGTTCTTC. It is translated as CASNSGLPYNEQFF.

The V call is TRBV11-2, the J call TRBJ1-1; D is unclear. Per germline, CDR1 SGHAT and CDR2 FQNNGV. The CDR3 loop spans 13 amino acids. Trimming left V 1 base short and J 8 bases short, with 11 bases between. The CDR3 is CASSLVTSGEAFF. CDR3 nucleotides: TGTGCCAGCAGCTTAGTTACTTCCGGGGAAGCTTTCTTT.

The chain joins TRBV7-5 to TRBJ2-5; TRBD2 is taken as the D call from the table, unchecked against the DNA. TRBV7-5 is described as a pseudogene. CDR3 length: 16 residues. Written as DNA, the CDR3 is TGTGTCAGAAGCGGCCATAGCGGGAGGGGTTATGAGACCCAGTACTTC. Amino acids: CVRSGHSGRGYETQYF.

The V gene is TRBV5-4, the J gene TRBJ2-7; TRBD1 matches 9 bases. V shed 4 bases and J 4 bases; nucleotides not matched to a gene: 12. The CDR3 runs to 16 residues. Germline CDR1 SGHNT, CDR2 YYREEE (reference sequence). CDR3 bases: TGTGCCAGCAGCATCACAGGGGGCCATATGGGATACGAGCAGTACTTC. Its protein is CASSITGGHMGYEQYF. Looking up the rest from reference TRBV5-4 and TRBJ2-7 gives the full variable domain: ETGVTQSPTHLIKTRGQQVTLRCSSQSGHNTVSWYQQALGQGPQFIFQYYREEENGRGNFPPRFSGLQFPNYSSELNVNALELDDSALYLCASSITGGHMGYEQYFGPGTRLTVT.

The chain carries TRBV5-6 and TRBJ1-3, with 8 bases lining up with TRBD1. Trimming took 4 bases from V and 1 from J; bases not matched to a gene: 10. The germline CDR1 and CDR2 sequences are SGHDT and YYEEEE. The CDR3 loop spans 17 amino acids. The CDR3 reads CASSGRTGFESGNTIYF. The CDR3 coding sequence is TGTGCCAGCAGCGGTAGGACAGGGTTTGAATCTGGAAACACCATATATTTT.

The chain links TRBV7-3 to TRBJ2-7, with 8 bases aligning to TRBD1. CDR1 is SGHTA, CDR2 FQGTGA, per germline. The CDR3 contains 14 residues. V gave up 5 bases and J gave up 6 bases; unmatched junction bases: 9. The CDR3: CASSLRQGFGEQYF. As DNA, the CDR3 is TGTGCCAGCAGCCTCCGACAGGGGTTCGGCGAGCAGTACTTC.